This TCR beta chain was found in a study of blood T cell repertoires in COVID-19. Participants' own reports of clinical history determined their cohort assignment. Cohort 3 recovery required two negative PCRs, clearance, or symptom resolution. Authors' processing steps: Quantification of nucleated cells was approximated via reference gene primer amplification. Using immunoSEQ multiplex PCR, the repertoire was profiled, and TCRdb retains in-frame clones only, with some absent. The D gene and trimming were derived from the DNA, and the V and J assignments and clone size from that table. The data contain about 180,000 clones, roughly 88% of them seen just once; the ten biggest clones take up roughly 9%. The V gene's germline CDR1 is SEHNR and CDR2 FQNEAQ (reference sequence). V shed 1 base and J shed 5 bases, with 13 bases lying between them. This CDR3 has 15 residues.

Sequencing was carried out using PBMCs or T cells enriched from blood (not recorded which). The receptor's source is a woman between 18 and 29 years old who had recovered from COVID-19. V and J are TRBV7-9 and TRBJ2-3; D remains unclear. The chain's CDR3 is CASSLGLASRDTQYF. The DNA for the CDR3 is TGTGCCAGCAGCTTAGGCTTGGCTAGTCGAGATACGCAGTATTTT.